A single sample is the source of the 9 T cell receptor beta chains below, sequenced in a study of blood T cell repertoires in COVID-19. Libraries were prepared by immunoSEQ multiplex PCR; TCRdb keeps only in-frame clonotypes and omits some of them. Here the sample spans about 80,000 clones, nearly 90% being singletons. Sequencing input: peripheral blood. The receptors come from a man in his sixties or seventies with acute or convalescent COVID-19.

The rearrangement links TRBV5-4 to TRBJ2-7; possibly TRBD1 for D (5 bases). CDR1 and CDR2 (germline): SGHNT, YYREEE (reference sequence). Trimming took off 4 bases at V and 0 bases at J, with 17 bases between the two ends. This CDR3 has 16 residues. In DNA, the CDR3 is TGTGCCAGCAGCGAAGACCCCAGGGAACCCTCCTACGAGCAGTACTTC. Amino acids: CASSEDPREPSYEQYF. The full variable domain, completed using reference TRBV5-4 and TRBJ2-7, is ETGVTQSPTHLIKTRGQQVTLRCSSQSGHNTVSWYQQALGQGPQFIFQYYREEENGRGNFPPRFSGLQFPNYSSELNVNALELDDSALYLCASSEDPREPSYEQYFGPGTRLTVT.

The chain links TRBV5-1 to TRBJ2-1, with 10 nucleotides matching TRBD2. CDR3 length: 15 amino acids. Trimming took 4 bases from V and 3 from J; bases not matched to a gene: 4. The V gene's germline CDR1 is SGHRS and CDR2 YFSETQ. The CDR3 nucleotides are TGCGCCAGCAGCAAGCTAGCGGGGGACTACAATGAGCAGTTCTTC. This encodes CASSKLAGDYNEQFF.

The chain uses TRBV7-2 and TRBJ2-5; 7 nucleotides match TRBD1. The CDR3 length is 13 residues. Trimming removed 5 bases from V and 4 bases from J; junction bases left unmatched: 4. Germline lookup yields CDR1 SGHTA and CDR2 FQGNSA. The DNA of the CDR3 is TGTGCCAGCAGCCTAGGGACAGTAGAGACCCAGTACTTC. Translation: CASSLGTVETQYF.

The chain carries TRBV6-2 or TRBV6-3 and TRBJ1-5; D unclear. Germline assignment: CDR1 MNHEY and CDR2 SVGEGT. The V and J ends lost 0 bases and 6 bases respectively, with 12 bases between them. This CDR3 is built from 15 residues. Written as DNA, the CDR3 is TGTGCCAGCAGTTACTCGGAGCGGGGTTTTCAGCCCCAGCATTTT. Protein sequence: CASSYSERGFQPQHF.

The chain is built from TRBV9 and TRBJ1-4; a possible D gene is TRBD1 (6 bases). Deletions cut 0 bases from V and 6 bases from J, with 9 bases between. CDR1 and CDR2 from the germline V gene are SGDLS and YYNGEE. The CDR3 is 14 amino acids. CDR3 in amino acids: CASSVAQGDEKLFF. The CDR3 DNA reads as TGTGCCAGCAGCGTAGCACAGGGTGATGAAAAACTGTTTTTT.

The chain employs TRBV23-1 and TRBJ2-7; 7 bases fit TRBD1. TRBV23-1 is filed as an ORF, its function uncertain. The J segment lost 3 bases and the V segment lost 11 bases, leaving 7 bases of the junction unmatched. The CDR3 sequence is 12 residues long. CDR3 sequence (DNA): TGCGCCGCTCCGACAGGGAACTACGAGCAGTACTTC. Protein: CAAPTGNYEQYF.

In regard to this clone: At one end, the junction sequence differs from germline, possibly due to a read error. The chain has TRBV15 and TRBJ1-3; 12 bases align to TRBD1. Germline V lookup: CDR1 LNHNV, CDR2 YYDKDF (reference sequence). The CDR3 has 14 amino acids. The CDR3 spells CATSRDRDRGLYTF. CDR3 nucleotide sequence: TGTGCCACCAGCAGAGATAGGGACAGGGGGCTCTATACCTTT.

The V call is TRBV5-4, the J call TRBJ2-5; 12 nucleotides agree with TRBD2. Germline loops: CDR1 SGHNT, CDR2 YYREEE (reference sequence). The CDR3 loop spans 16 amino acids. J gave up 1 base and V 6 bases, and 7 bases lay outside the gene matches. The DNA for the CDR3 is TGTGCCAGCACCAAGGGACTAGCGGGCTCCCAAGAGACCCAGTACTTC. This sequence encodes CASTKGLAGSQETQYF.

The chain has TRBV5-4 and TRBJ2-3, with D perhaps matching TRBD2 (6 bases). There are 18 residues in the CDR3. Germline V gives CDR1 SGHNT, CDR2 YYREEE (reference sequence). Deletions cut 1 base from V and 1 base from J, with 19 bases between. The CDR3 region is CASSLYGTATTRTDTQYF. CDR3 DNA sequence: TGTGCCAGCAGCTTGTATGGGACTGCCACCACCCGCACAGATACGCAGTATTTT.